A selection of T cell receptor beta chains follows, all from one sample in a study of blood T cell repertoires in COVID-19. Sequencing was performed with immunoSEQ multiplex PCR; in TCRdb, only in-frame clones are kept and a portion is missing. This repertoire shows approximately 200,000 clones, around 81% found once; its top ten account for about 2.1%. Sequencing was performed on peripheral blood. The receptors here all came from a woman aged 60-70 years with acute or convalescent COVID-19. The CDR3 runs from the conserved cysteine through the conserved F or W. D genes are given only for firm matches. Size is omitted from some rows. Given values are once, few, many or a class for expanded clones.

D,J,V,size,CDR3,DNA
TRBD2,TRBJ2-3,TRBV4-3,-,CASSQVSSGGGYSTDTQYF,TGCGCCAGCAGCCAAGTTTCTAGCGGGGGGGGATATAGCACAGATACGCAGTATTTT
-,TRBJ1-2,TRBV2,-,CASRQTVYGYTF,TGTGCCAGCAGGCAGACAGTCTATGGCTACACCTTC
-,TRBJ1-2,TRBV6-5,-,CASGRGNYGYTF,TGTGCTTCTGGGAGGGGGAACTATGGCTACACCTTC
-,TRBJ1-1,TRBV14,-,CASSHRGPNTEAFF,TGTGCCAGCAGCCACAGGGGACCGAACACTGAAGCTTTCTTT
TRBD1,TRBJ2-7,TRBV5-1,-,CASSLGGQGALTYEQYF,TGCGCCAGCAGCTTGGGAGGACAGGGGGCCCTAACCTACGAGCAGTACTTC
-,TRBJ2-7,TRBV12-3/TRBV12-4,-,CASSWGVTYEQYF,TGTGCCAGCAGTTGGGGGGTCACCTACGAGCAGTACTTC
-,TRBJ2-3,TRBV30,-,CAWSSGRGQYF,TGTGCCTGGAGTTCAGGGCGGGGGCAGTATTTT
-,TRBJ1-6,TRBV27,-,CASSRSSRTAINSPLHF,TGTGCCAGCAGTAGATCCTCCCGGACAGCAATCAATTCACCCCTCCACTTT
-,TRBJ1-2,TRBV28,few,CASSLQTNYGYTF,TGTGCCAGCAGTTTACAGACTAACTATGGCTACACCTTC
TRBD1,TRBJ1-2,TRBV29-1,once,CSVEKEGAGGYTF,TGCAGCGTTGAAAAGGAGGGGGCGGGCGGCTACACCTTC
-,TRBJ2-1,TRBV7-3,-,CASSPSWGPNEQFF,TGTGCCAGCAGCCCTTCTTGGGGGCCCAATGAGCAGTTCTTC
-,TRBJ2-7,TRBV6-5,-,CASSPKLYSYEQYF,TGTGCCAGCAGCCCCAAACTATATTCCTACGAGCAGTACTTC
-,TRBJ2-1,TRBV6-5,-,CASSPSYNEQFF,TGTGCCAGCAGTCCATCCTACAATGAGCAGTTCTTC
-,TRBJ2-7,TRBV19,-,CASSPGGGFSYEQYF,TGTGCCAGTAGTCCAGGCGGCGGGTTCTCCTACGAGCAGTACTTC